Here is one T cell receptor beta chain with its context. Its binding antigen is unknown. Base qualities are not at hand, and no much larger clone is one base apart. CDR1 and CDR2 are drawn from the germline V gene: KGHDR, SFDVKD. Measured from the cysteine to the phenylalanine, the CDR3 is 20 residues long. Left in the record is the CDR3 DNA by itself, 60 bases read in frame from the first base. Germline trimming: 1 base from V, 4 bases from J; junction bases outside gene matches: 13. This record belongs to a study of T cell responses to AZD1222 COVID-19 vaccine listed by TCRdb under 2021. About the study as a whole: AZD1222 recipients with second doses at about 4 weeks or about 12 weeks were pooled, because spike-specific TCR depth and breadth did not differ between schedules. Trial participants were enrolled by age into 18-55, 56-69 and 70-plus year subgroups, with roughly 160, 29 and 62 TCR-sequenced participants respectively. A total of around 240 trial participants underwent TCR sequencing, of whom approximately 200 had received two doses of AZD1222 and 26 had received two doses of the MenACWY control vaccine.

The meaning of the sample's time point label: baseline before first vaccination. The vaccinee samples were drawn from two UK trials, COV001 and COV002, one of which was a single-blind randomized controlled phase 2/3 trial testing AZD1222 (ChAdOx1 nCoV-19) in healthy adults. For TCRbeta chain sequencing, PBMC samples were collected from trial participants at day 0 and at day 28 after the second dose. The CDR3 regions of human TCRbeta chains were analyzed by immunosequencing. As for how the authors treated the data: TCRs in the repertoires were compared against a reference library of SARS-CoV-2-specific TCRs that had been generated with the MIRA antigen-specificity platform. Breadth meant the fraction of unique TCRs that were SARS-CoV-2-associated, whereas depth meant the fraction of total T cells that were SARS-CoV-2-associated. Using the MIRA data, each spike-specific TCR was mapped to the spike region that the TCR reacts to and placed in a CD4 or CD8 class. Log10-transformed breadth and depth values were compared by one-way ANOVA with Sidak's multiple comparisons tests. TCRdb limited this immuneACCESS table to in-frame rearrangements with V and J called. A share of clones is missing; checked studies link under half to unresolved V genes, and the rest is unexplained. The DNA gave D and trimming, while V, J and clone size come from that table. The sample contains some 120,000 clones, about nine tenths of them found a single time. Of the sample, approximately 1% is held by the ten largest clones.

General conclusions and limits of the study: Because no day 14 peak-response samples were available, the repertoires could be characterized only after the peak T cell response. Spike-specific TCR breadth and depth rose significantly after two AZD1222 doses compared with day 0 and with MenACWY recipients. Vaccine-associated CD4 TCRs spanned the whole spike protein, with dominant responses in regions 160-218 and 743-854. In the small 56-69-year group, the increase in depth fell short of significance, most likely because of low power. Epitopes outside the regions mutated in the B.1.351 and B.1.1.7 variants were reportedly recognized by nearly half of the unique spike-specific TCRs. Conclusions about previously exposed vaccinees were limited because only 5 or 6 AZD1222 recipients were SARS-CoV-2 seropositive at baseline. Participants were mostly white British, with more females than males. The authors suggested clonal diversity may have been underestimated.

This TCR came from an adult in good health. Sequencing used peripheral blood, obtained on day 0 of AZD1222 vaccination. This sequence uses TRBV24-1 and TRBJ2-5, with 14 bases aligning to TRBD2. The sequenced DNA is TGTGCCACCAGTGATTTCGGACTAGCGGGAGGAGGGTTGTCAAGAGAGACCCAGTACTTC. This gives the protein CATSDFGLAGGGLSRETQYF.